Ten or more counts support the clone carrying this TCR beta chain. The target antigen is unknown. This entry comes from a study of neurological immune-mediated disorders. MiXCR, run by TCRdb on the 5' RACE reads, gives a single entry per CDR3 protein. There are around 70,000 distinct CDR3 sequences in the sample; 2.5% to 4% occur only once, and more than 4% lies in the top ten. Germline V gene lookup returns CDR1 MDHEN and CDR2 SYDVKM. The length of the CDR3 is 17 residues. V trimming: 5 bases; J trimming: 3 bases; junction bases outside the gene matches: 14. Study outcomes and limitations: There were no CDR3 amino acid sequences shared by expanded clones across subjects, a result suggesting private repertoires in all groups. One cluster of related CDR3 sequences contained, by phylogenetic grouping, the repertoires of 18 of 34 multiple sclerosis patients and formed a possible signature.

The chain joins TRBV28 to TRBJ2-5; 8 nucleotides align to TRBD2. The specimen was PBMCs. This sequence was found in a woman between 50 and 59 years old with multiple sclerosis. CDR3 sequence reads: CASSPRAASGFKETQYF. CDR3 nucleotides: TGTGCCAGCAGTCCCAGGGCGGCTAGCGGGTTCAAAGAGACCCAGTACTTC.